The next 25 T cell receptor beta chains were all read from a single sample in a study of shared clonotypes between healthy human individuals. Here immunoSEQ multiplex PCR was the method, and the copy in TCRdb shows in-frame clones only, minus some. Among fewer than 2.5 million clones, 90% to 95% were seen once, and the ten largest hold about 0.39%. The material sequenced was naive CD4+ T cells from PBMCs. Documented subset: CD45RA+ positively selected. Receptors were obtained from a man aged 18 to 29 in good health. Some clones in this sample may be carry-over from other donors' samples.

V usage is TRBV10-2 and J usage is TRBJ2-5; TRBD2 aligns across 8 bases. CDR1 is WSHSY and CDR2 is SAAADI in the germline V gene. V lost 3 bases to trimming and J lost 1 base; unmatched junction nucleotides: 7. CDR3 length: 16 amino acids. This chain's CDR3 is CASSDPAGGPQETQYF. CDR3 DNA sequence: TGCGCCAGCAGTGATCCGGCGGGAGGCCCCCAAGAGACCCAGTACTTC.

The rearrangement links TRBV28 to TRBJ1-2; D unclear. Trimming left V 4 bases short and J 5 bases short, with 11 bases between. This CDR3 has 13 residues. Germline V gene lookup returns CDR1 MDHEN and CDR2 SYDVKM. The CDR3: CASSSSFRYGYTF. The CDR3 DNA sequence: TGTGCCAGCAGTTCCTCCTTTAGGTATGGCTACACCTTC.

The chain joins TRBV19 to TRBJ1-5, with D perhaps matching TRBD1 (5 bases). V was cut by 7 bases and J by 5 bases, with 15 bases left in between. Germline loops: CDR1 LNHDA, CDR2 SQIVND (reference sequence). This CDR3 contains 14 residues. CDR3 nucleotides: TGTGCCAGTACGGGCAGGGTCATGGATCAGCCCCAGCATTTT. Translated: CASTGRVMDQPQHF. The complete variable domain, with remaining parts taken from reference TRBV19 and TRBJ1-5, reads DGGITQSPKYLFRKEGQNVTLSCEQNLNHDAMYWYRQDPGQGLRLIYYSQIVNDFQKGDIAEGYSVSREKKESFPLTVTSAQKNPTAFYLCASTGRVMDQPQHFGDGTRLSIL.

As to this clone: At one boundary the junction diverges from the germline segment, which might be a read error. The chain uses TRBV19 and TRBJ2-2; TRBD2 matches at 7 bases. Per the germline V gene, CDR1 is LNHDA and CDR2 is SQIVND (reference sequence). The CDR3 has 13 residues. This CDR3 is CASRIAGTGELFF. The CDR3 DNA reads TGTGCCAGTAGGATAGCGGGCACCGGGGAGCTGTTTTTT.

This rearrangement joins TRBV7-6 to TRBJ2-1, with TRBD2 matching 9 bases. Germline CDR1 reads SGHVS; CDR2 reads FNYEAQ. Trimming removed 3 bases from V and 3 bases from J; junction bases left unmatched: 6. The CDR3 extends over 16 amino acids. The CDR3 region is CASSFSMTSGYNEQFF. The DNA of the CDR3 is TGTGCCAGCAGCTTTAGTATGACTAGCGGCTACAATGAGCAGTTCTTC.

The CDR3 DNA reads TGTGCCAGCAAGGTTAGGTGGGAAGAGACCCAGTACTTC. Its protein product is CASKVRWEETQYF. The chain links TRBV6-5 to TRBJ2-5; D is undetermined. The CDR3 consists of 13 residues. The V end was cut by 7 bases, the J end by 3 bases, with 12 bases between. Looked up from germline, CDR1 is MNHEY and CDR2 is SVGAGI.

V gene TRBV11-2 combines with J gene TRBJ2-7, with TRBD2 identical over 11 bases. The CDR3 is made up of 16 amino acids. Germline CDR1 reads SGHAT; CDR2 reads FQNNGV. V was clipped by 4 bases and J by 3 bases; unmatched bases: 8. The CDR3 region has the DNA TGTGCCAGCAGCTCGACCACTAGCGGGAGTATCTACGAGCAGTACTTC. This encodes CASSSTTSGSIYEQYF.

This clone appeared a single time. The chain links TRBV25-1 to TRBJ2-2; maybe TRBD2 (5 bases). The CDR3 loop spans 16 amino acids. The germline gives CDR1 MGHDK, CDR2 SYGVNS. V was cut by 1 base and J by 2 bases, with 11 bases left in between. Written as DNA, the CDR3 is TGTGCCAGCAGTGAATTTGCGACTATTAACACCGGGGAGCTGTTTTTT. Translating gives CASSEFATINTGELFF.

The chain has TRBV5-1 and TRBJ2-1; 7 bases match TRBD2. This CDR3 has 15 residues. After removal of 4 bases from V and 4 bases from J, the junction contained 8 bases not matched to a gene. Germline CDR1 SGHRS, CDR2 YFSETQ. The DNA for the CDR3 is TGCGCCAGCAGCGAGGCCTCGGGGGGATACAATGAGCAGTTCTTC. This gives the protein CASSEASGGYNEQFF. The entire variable domain, with the rest obtained from reference TRBV5-1 and TRBJ2-1, is as follows: KAGVTQTPRYLIKTRGQQVTLSCSPISGHRSVSWYQQTPGQGLQFLFEYFSETQRNKGNFPGRFSGRQFSNSRSEMNVSTLELGDSALYLCASSEASGGYNEQFFGPGTRLTVL.

This chain links TRBV6-1 with TRBJ2-3, with D possibly being TRBD1 or TRBD2 (6 bases each). Germline CDR1 reads MNHNS; CDR2 reads SASEGT. V lost 3 bases to trimming and J lost 0 bases, with 13 bases between them. This CDR3 spans 16 amino acids. The CDR3 DNA is TGTGCCAGCAGTGACCGGGGGCGAACTAGCACAGATACGCAGTATTTT. Protein sequence: CASSDRGRTSTDTQYF.

This clone was seen once. The chain combines TRBV27 with TRBJ2-7; D might be TRBD1 (6 bases). The germline V gene encodes CDR1 MNHEY and CDR2 SMNVEV (reference sequence). The CDR3 spans 14 residues. V was clipped by 5 bases and J by 3 bases, with 14 bases between them. CDR3 sequence (DNA): TGTGCCAGCAGTAGCAGATCAGGGGTCTACGAGCAGTACTTC. Its protein is CASSSRSGVYEQYF.

The V and J genes are TRBV4-1 and TRBJ2-1; 7 nucleotides align to TRBD2. Germline V gene data show CDR1 as MGHRA and CDR2 as YSYEKL. The CDR3 has 16 amino acids. V was clipped by 4 bases and J by 7 bases; unmatched bases: 13. This chain's CDR3 is CASSRWVVGGRNEQFF. Written as DNA, the CDR3 is TGCGCCAGCAGCCGGTGGGTCGTGGGAGGGCGGAATGAGCAGTTCTTC.

This clone was seen just once. The chain carries TRBV28 and TRBJ1-5; 7 positions match TRBD1. CDR3 size: 14 residues. V was clipped by 6 bases and J by 3 bases; unmatched bases: 5. CDR1 MDHEN and CDR2 SYDVKM come from the germline V gene. CDR3 DNA: TGTGCCAGCAGGGGGGACAGACCCAATCAGCCCCAGCATTTT. Protein product: CASRGDRPNQPQHF.

The chain combines TRBV5-4 with TRBJ1-4; the D is unclear. Trimming left V 4 bases short and J 15 bases short, with 19 bases between. Germline CDR1 and CDR2: SGHNT and YYREEE (reference sequence). CDR3 length: 13 amino acids. The CDR3 sequence: CASSVYSALEVFF. The CDR3 nucleotides read TGTGCCAGCAGCGTCTACTCGGCTTTAGAGGTGTTTTTT.

The chain recombines TRBV28 with TRBJ1-5; D remains ambiguous. The length of the CDR3 is 16 residues. The germline V gene encodes CDR1 MDHEN and CDR2 SYDVKM. V lost 7 bases, J lost 1 base, and 17 bases lay in between. The CDR3 DNA follows: TGTGCCAGCAATCAACAGAATTTCGGCAGCAATCAGCCCCAGCATTTT. Its translation: CASNQQNFGSNQPQHF.

This chain links TRBV6-5 with TRBJ2-1; 7 bases map to TRBD2. J gave up 4 bases and V 4 bases, and 10 bases lay outside the gene matches. Germline V CDR1 and CDR2: MNHEY, SVGAGI. There are 16 residues in the CDR3. In DNA, the CDR3 is TGTGCCAGCAGTTCCCCGCGGGGGTCGGAGTACAATGAGCAGTTCTTC. Translated: CASSSPRGSEYNEQFF.

V is TRBV6-4 and J is TRBJ1-2; 7 bases align to TRBD1. The length of the CDR3 is 15 residues. V lost 0 bases, J lost 8 bases, and 9 bases stayed unmatched. The germline CDR1 and CDR2 sequences are MRHNA and SNTAGT. The CDR3 DNA is TGTGCCAGCAGTGACTCCAAGACAGGGCTTTGGGGCTACACCTTC. It specifies CASSDSKTGLWGYTF.

A single count supports this clone. The chain combines TRBV7-3 with TRBJ2-5, with D maybe TRBD2 (6 bases). This CDR3 region has 15 residues. The germline gives CDR1 SGHTA, CDR2 FQGTGA. Deletions cut 3 bases from V and 4 bases from J, with 15 bases between. The CDR3 nucleotides read TGTGCCAGCAGCTTCGGGCGGGGCAAGGGAGAGACCCAGTACTTC. Translating gives CASSFGRGKGETQYF.

This chain joins TRBV5-4 and TRBJ2-3; TRBD1 matches 8 bases. The V segment lost 4 bases and the J segment 4 bases; nucleotides outside the gene matches: 5. The CDR3 covers 14 residues. Germline values: CDR1 SGHNT, CDR2 YYREEE (reference sequence). The CDR3 nucleotides read TGTGCCAGCAGCCAAGACAGGGGAGCAGATACGCAGTATTTT. The encoded protein is CASSQDRGADTQYF.

Remarks on this clone: Other nucleotide sequences from this sample produce the same CDR3. The chain combines TRBV20-1 with TRBJ1-2; D is unclear. Trimming cost V 2 bases and J 5 bases, with 6 bases left between them. The CDR3 covers 11 residues. CDR1 is DFQATT, CDR2 SNEGSKA, per germline (reference sequence). Written as DNA, the CDR3 is TGCAGTGCTAGAAGTGTTTATGGCTACACCTTC. Translated: CSARSVYGYTF.

The chain couples TRBV12-5 to TRBJ1-3; maybe TRBD1 (5 bases). Germline V lookup: CDR1 LGHNT, CDR2 FRNRAP. This CDR3 spans 15 amino acids. Trimming cost V 2 bases and J 2 bases, with 10 bases left between them. CDR3 sequence (DNA): TGTGCTAGTGGTTTGTCTGGGGGTCCTGGAAACACCATATATTTT. It specifies CASGLSGGPGNTIYF. Full variable domain (missing parts from reference TRBV12-5 and TRBJ1-3): DARVTQTPRHKVTEMGQEVTMRCQPILGHNTVFWYRQTMMQGLELLAYFRNRAPLDDSGMPKDRFSAEMPDATLATLKIQPSEPRDSAVYFCASGLSGGPGNTIYFGEGSWLTVV.

The J gene is TRBJ2-7, the V gene TRBV5-4, with 8 nucleotides matching TRBD1. The CDR3 extends over 14 amino acids. Looked up from germline, CDR1 is SGHNT and CDR2 is YYREEE (reference sequence). V was pared by 0 bases and J by 7 bases, with 6 bases of the junction left unmatched. This chain's CDR3 is CASSLGQGADEQYF. CDR3 DNA sequence: TGTGCCAGCAGCTTGGGGCAGGGGGCTGATGAGCAGTACTTC.

This clone is a singleton in its sample. The chain is built from TRBV5-4 and TRBJ2-1; possibly TRBD1 for D (6 bases). The CDR3 spans 14 residues. The germline V gene encodes CDR1 SGHNT and CDR2 YYREEE (reference sequence). V was clipped by 2 bases and J by 10 bases, with 16 bases between them. This CDR3 reads CASSFRSGADEQFF. The DNA of the CDR3 is TGTGCCAGCAGCTTTCGTTCAGGGGCAGACGAGCAGTTCTTC. Using reference TRBV5-4 and TRBJ2-1 for the parts outside the CDR3, the full variable domain is ETGVTQSPTHLIKTRGQQVTLRCSSQSGHNTVSWYQQALGQGPQFIFQYYREEENGRGNFPPRFSGLQFPNYSSELNVNALELDDSALYLCASSFRSGADEQFFGPGTRLTVL.

This sequence joins TRBV6-5 and TRBJ1-2, with TRBD1 matching 9 bases. Germline trimming cut 2 bases from V and 3 bases from J; bases unmatched to any gene: 1. The germline V gene has CDR1 MNHEY and CDR2 SVGAGI. The CDR3 runs 14 residues. The CDR3 reads CASSYGTGYYGYTF. Here the CDR3 DNA reads TGTGCCAGCAGTTACGGGACAGGGTACTATGGCTACACCTTC.

The chain links TRBV28 to TRBJ2-4; D is ambiguous. Germline V lookup: CDR1 MDHEN, CDR2 SYDVKM. V was trimmed by 2 bases and J by 1 base, leaving 9 bases between them. This CDR3 comprises 15 residues. CDR3 nucleotide sequence: TGTGCCAGCAGTTTAACTGGCGACGCCAAAAACATTCAGTACTTC. Its protein product is CASSLTGDAKNIQYF. The full variable domain, its missing parts supplied by reference TRBV28 and TRBJ2-4, is DVKVTQSSRYLVKRTGEKVFLECVQDMDHENMFWYRQDPGLGLRLIYFSYDVKMKEKGDIPEGYSVSREKKERFSLILESASTNQTSMYLCASSLTGDAKNIQYFGAGTRLSVL.